Listed below are T cell receptor beta chains from one sample, sequenced in a study of T cells after somatic rescue of genetic block. Method: immunoSEQ multiplex PCR; TCRdb's copy keeps in-frame clones and lacks some. The repertoire has approximately 88,000 clones, 80% to 90% of them found once; the top ten carry roughly 1.7%. Material for sequencing was peripheral blood mononuclear cells (PBMCs). The receptors derive from a woman aged 18-29 years. Each CDR3 is given with its conserved first and last residue. D genes are given only for firm matches. Rows may omit the clone size; those that give it use once, few, many or a size class.

d_call | j_call | clone_size | v_call | cdr3_aa | cdr3_nt
. | TRBJ1-1 | once | TRBV6-6 | CASSRAVNTEAFF | TGTGCCAGCAGCCGGGCGGTGAACACTGAAGCTTTCTTT
. | TRBJ2-7 | . | TRBV27 | CASSLWQGSLGEQYF | TGTGCCAGCAGTCTGTGGCAGGGTTCCCTAGGCGAGCAGTACTTC
TRBD2 | TRBJ2-1 | . | TRBV10-1 | CASRAGGGNEQFF | TGCGCCAGCAGGGCGGGAGGGGGGAATGAGCAGTTCTTC
. | TRBJ1-1 | . | TRBV5-4 | CASSLGGFGAEAFF | TGTGCCAGCAGCCTGGGAGGGTTTGGCGCTGAAGCTTTCTTT
. | TRBJ1-1 | . | TRBV6-1 | CASSVGLNTEAFF | TGTGCCAGCAGTGTGGGGTTGAACACTGAAGCTTTCTTT
. | TRBJ2-5 | . | TRBV7-9 | CASSLIQVLQETQYF | TGTGCCAGCAGCTTAATCCAGGTGCTCCAAGAGACCCAGTACTTC
TRBD1 | TRBJ1-4 | . | TRBV5-1 | CASRFYPGGDFVWTNEKLFF | TGCGCCAGCAGGTTCTACCCAGGGGGCGATTTTGTATGGACTAATGAAAAACTGTTTTTT
TRBD1 | TRBJ2-7 | . | TRBV5-1 | CASSPGQGTSYEQYF | TGCGCCAGCAGTCCCGGACAGGGGACATCCTACGAGCAGTACTTC
TRBD2 | TRBJ2-4 | . | TRBV5-1 | CASGPGGTVSYIQYF | TGCGCCAGCGGCCCGGGAGGGACTGTTAGTTACATTCAGTACTTC
TRBD2 | TRBJ2-3 | . | TRBV7-9 | CASRGAGPVTDTQYF | TGTGCCAGCAGAGGAGCGGGGCCTGTCACAGATACGCAGTATTTT
TRBD2 | TRBJ2-7 | . | TRBV29-1 | CSVEGGRTSGSPYEQYF | TGCAGCGTTGAAGGGGGGAGGACTAGCGGGAGCCCGTACGAGCAGTACTTC
. | TRBJ1-5 | . | TRBV21-1 | CASSTSGQGAGQPQHF | TGTGCCAGCAGCACTAGTGGACAGGGGGCCGGACAGCCCCAGCATTTT
TRBD1 | TRBJ2-7 | . | TRBV19 | CASTPGTGSYEQYF | TGTGCCAGTACCCCAGGGACAGGATCCTACGAGCAGTACTTC
TRBD2 | TRBJ2-3 | once | TRBV6-5 | CASSYRGGSTDTQYF | TGTGCCAGCAGTTACCGCGGGGGAAGCACAGATACGCAGTATTTT
. | TRBJ1-5 | . | TRBV19 | CASSTDSNQPQHF | TGTGCCAGTAGTACCGACAGTAATCAGCCCCAGCATTTT
. | TRBJ1-3 | few | TRBV11-2 | CASSFGEGQRNTIYF | TGTGCCAGCAGCTTCGGGGAGGGACAAAGAAACACCATATATTTT
. | TRBJ1-4 | . | TRBV7-9 | CASSLGQGYEKLFF | TGTGCCAGCAGCTTGGGGCAAGGCTATGAAAAACTGTTTTTT
TRBD2 | TRBJ2-1 | . | TRBV5-6 | CASSTPPGLARGNNEQFF | TGTGCCAGCAGCACACCACCGGGACTAGCCCGAGGAAACAATGAGCAGTTCTTC
. | TRBJ1-1 | . | TRBV19 | CASSTKLTGNTEAFF | TGTGCCAGTAGCACCAAACTCACAGGAAACACTGAAGCTTTCTTT
. | TRBJ2-2 | . | TRBV27 | CASSFGTGELFF | TGTGCCAGCAGTTTTGGCACCGGGGAGCTGTTTTTT
. | TRBJ1-1 | . | TRBV28 | CASSFWGRATTEAFF | TGTGCCAGCAGTTTTTGGGGCAGGGCGACGACTGAAGCTTTCTTT
. | TRBJ2-1 | . | TRBV7-3 | CASSRSGPYNEQFF | TGTGCCAGCAGCCGATCAGGTCCCTACAATGAGCAGTTCTTC
. | TRBJ2-7 | . | TRBV4-3 | CASSQARKDEQYF | TGCGCCAGCAGCCAAGCAAGAAAAGACGAGCAGTACTTC
. | TRBJ1-3 | . | TRBV19 | CASSTIHRYALGNTIYF | TGTGCCAGTAGTACCATTCACCGGTACGCTCTGGGAAACACCATATATTTT
. | TRBJ2-1 | . | TRBV15 | CATSRDTKGSYEQFF | TGTGCCACCAGCAGAGATACTAAGGGCAGTTATGAGCAGTTCTTC